The 17 T cell receptor beta chains presented below share a single source sample, sequenced in a study of CD8 T cells in Susac syndrome. Random hexamers primed reverse transcription of about 0.45 to 1 ug RNA. TCRdb processed the immunoSEQ multiplex PCR reads anew with MiXCR; each CDR3 protein has one entry. The sample shows 180,000 or so distinct CDR3 sequences, around 96% of them seen only once. Sequences were obtained from CD4+ T cells from PBMCs. The receptors come from a human donor with multiple sclerosis.

The chain combines TRBV9 with TRBJ2-7; D tentatively reads TRBD1 or TRBD2 (5 bases each). Looked up from germline, CDR1 is SGDLS and CDR2 is YYNGEE. The CDR3 extends over 13 amino acids. Trimming pared 2 bases from V and 7 bases from J, leaving 13 bases between. CDR3 amino acids: CASSVSTRGEQYF. The CDR3 coding sequence is TGTGCCAGCAGCGTGAGTACTAGGGGTGAGCAGTACTTC.

The chain couples TRBV14 to TRBJ2-5; 7 bases fit TRBD2. The CDR3 runs 16 residues. V lost 4 bases to trimming and J lost 2 bases; unmatched junction nucleotides: 10. The V gene's germline CDR1 is SGHDN and CDR2 FVKESK. CDR3 nucleotides: TGTGCCAGCAGCCGAGGAGCGGGAATCTCTCAAGAGACCCAGTACTTC. Translating gives CASSRGAGISQETQYF.

The V call is TRBV12-3 or TRBV12-4, the J call TRBJ2-1, with 9 positions matching TRBD1. CDR3 length equals 15 residues. After removal of 7 bases from V and 4 bases from J, the junction contained 8 bases not matched to a gene. CDR3 DNA: TGTGCCAGCATCATAGGGGACAGGGAATACAATGAGCAGTTCTTC. It is translated as CASIIGDREYNEQFF.

This chain joins TRBV7-9 and TRBJ2-1; 12 bases line up with TRBD2. V dropped 1 base and J dropped 10; count of bases not matched to a gene: 2. CDR3 length: 14 residues. Per germline, CDR1 SEHNR and CDR2 FQNEAQ (reference sequence). The DNA of the CDR3 is TGTGCCAGCAGCTTAGACGGACTAGCGGGGGAGCAGTTCTTC. Translated, it gives CASSLDGLAGEQFF.

The chain uses TRBV7-9 and TRBJ1-1; D not certain. V lost 2 bases to trimming and J lost 0 bases, with 7 bases between them. This CDR3 has 14 amino acids. Germline V gene data show CDR1 as SEHNR and CDR2 as FQNEAQ (reference sequence). CDR3 in DNA: TGTGCCAGCAGCTTATTTGGGATGAACACTGAAGCTTTCTTT. Translated: CASSLFGMNTEAFF. Drawing the rest from reference TRBV7-9 and TRBJ1-1, the complete variable domain is DTGVSQNPRHKITKRGQNVTFRCDPISEHNRLYWYRQTLGQGPEFLTYFQNEAQLEKSRLLSDRFSAERPKGSFSTLEIQRTEQGDSAMYLCASSLFGMNTEAFFGQGTRLTVV.

The chain uses TRBV11-2 and TRBJ2-1; TRBD2 matches at 9 bases. CDR3 length equals 18 residues. The germline V gene encodes CDR1 SGHAT and CDR2 FQNNGV. V trimming: 5 bases; J trimming: 1 base; junction bases outside the gene matches: 12. The CDR3, as DNA: TGTGCCAGCAGCCCCGGGGCGGGGGGGCCGTTATCCTACAATGAGCAGTTCTTC. Protein product: CASSPGAGGPLSYNEQFF.

This chain uses TRBV18 with TRBJ1-6, with D unclear. The CDR3 extends over 13 amino acids. The germline gives CDR1 KGHSH, CDR2 LQKENI. V shed 6 bases and J shed 7 bases, with 10 bases lying between them. The CDR3 here is CASSTSPNSPLHF. CDR3 in DNA: TGTGCCAGCTCTACAAGTCCGAATTCACCCCTCCACTTT. Based on the CDR3 plus reference TRBV18 and TRBJ1-6, the full variable domain is NAGVMQNPRHLVRRRGQEARLRCSPMKGHSHVYWYRQLPEEGLKFMVYLQKENIIDESGMPKERFSAEFPKEGPSILRIQQVVRGDSAAYFCASSTSPNSPLHFGNGTRLTVT.

The V gene is TRBV9, the J gene TRBJ1-5, with D hard to call. V lost 3 bases to trimming and J lost 4 bases, with 11 bases between them. CDR1 SGDLS and CDR2 YYNGEE come from the germline V gene. The CDR3 is 14 residues long. CDR3 region: CASSGGPSNQPQHF. The CDR3 DNA follows: TGTGCCAGCAGCGGTGGACCGAGTAATCAGCCCCAGCATTTT.

This chain connects TRBV5-1 to TRBJ2-7; D might be TRBD1 (6 bases). CDR3 length: 15 amino acids. In germline, CDR1 is SGHRS, CDR2 YFSETQ. Trimming shortened V by 0 bases and J by 2 bases, and 12 bases separated the two germline ends. The CDR3 nucleotides read TGCGCCAGCAGCTTGGGTGGGGGCGCGGCCTACGAGCAGTACTTC. Translation gives CASSLGGGAAYEQYF. The full variable domain, completed using reference TRBV5-1 and TRBJ2-7, is KAGVTQTPRYLIKTRGQQVTLSCSPISGHRSVSWYQQTPGQGLQFLFEYFSETQRNKGNFPGRFSGRQFSNSRSEMNVSTLELGDSALYLCASSLGGGAAYEQYFGPGTRLTVT.

V gene TRBV9 combines with J gene TRBJ2-1; possibly TRBD2 for D (6 bases). Trimming pared 4 bases from V and 4 bases from J, leaving 15 bases between. CDR1 is SGDLS and CDR2 is YYNGEE in the germline V gene. CDR3 size: 15 residues. The CDR3, as DNA: TGTGCCAGCAGCACGGGACTCCCGAGGTACAATGAGCAGTTCTTC. It codes for CASSTGLPRYNEQFF.

The rearrangement uses TRBV11-2 and TRBJ2-7; TRBD1 matches at 7 bases. Unmatched junction bases numbered 10, after V lost 4 bases and J lost 1 base. Germline V lookup: CDR1 SGHAT, CDR2 FQNNGV. The length of the CDR3 is 16 residues. The chain's CDR3 is CASSSYGTERSYEQYF. The CDR3 nucleotides read TGTGCCAGCAGCTCCTACGGGACAGAACGATCCTACGAGCAGTACTTC.

V and J are TRBV12-5 and TRBJ2-2, with D hard to call. The CDR3 has 17 residues. Deletions cut 2 bases from V and 3 bases from J, with 16 bases between. Germline V gene lookup returns CDR1 LGHNT and CDR2 FRNRAP. The CDR3 DNA sequence: TGTGCTAGTGGTTTGCTGGTGGGATTAAGGGACACCGGGGAGCTGTTTTTT. This encodes CASGLLVGLRDTGELFF.

V usage is TRBV13 and J usage is TRBJ2-7, with 8 bases that match TRBD2. Germline V gives CDR1 PRHDT, CDR2 FYEKMQ (reference sequence). The trim removed 4 bases at V and 1 base at J, leaving 9 bases unmatched. The CDR3 has 16 amino acids. CDR3: CASSSAGGGLSYEQYF. The CDR3 coding sequence is TGTGCCAGCAGCTCAGCCGGCGGGGGGTTATCCTACGAGCAGTACTTC. Supplemented by reference TRBV13 and TRBJ2-7, the full variable domain reads AAGVIQSPRHLIKEKRETATLKCYPIPRHDTVYWYQQGPGQDPQFLISFYEKMQSDKGSIPDRFSAQQFSDYHSELNMSSLELGDSALYFCASSSAGGGLSYEQYFGPGTRLTVT.

The chain links TRBV4-1 to TRBJ2-7; D unclear. V was pared by 1 base and J by 2 bases, with 15 bases between. Looked up from germline, CDR1 is MGHRA and CDR2 is YSYEKL. This CDR3 has 16 residues. CDR3 protein: CASSQGAMAVTYEQYF. In DNA, the CDR3 is TGCGCCAGCAGCCAAGGTGCGATGGCGGTGACCTACGAGCAGTACTTC.

The genes are TRBV24-1 and TRBJ2-1, with 9 bases fitting TRBD2. The CDR3 is 17 residues long. CDR1 is KGHDR and CDR2 is SFDVKD in the germline V gene. With 5 bases clipped from V and 4 bases from J, the junction kept 11 bases outside the gene matches. The DNA for the CDR3 is TGTGCCACCAGTGGTCTTAGCGGGAGCCAGAATTACAATGAGCAGTTCTTC. Translation gives CATSGLSGSQNYNEQFF.

CDR3 protein: CAIRAGVSNEQFF. CDR3 bases: TGTGCCATCAGGGCGGGAGTTTCCAATGAGCAGTTCTTC. This chain joins TRBV10-3 and TRBJ2-1, with TRBD2 matching over 7 bases. Germline CDR1 reads ENHRY; CDR2 reads SYGVKD. The CDR3 covers 13 residues. Trimming cost V 6 bases and J 6 bases; bases outside gene matches: 5.

The rearrangement joins TRBV9 to TRBJ1-2, with D perhaps matching TRBD1 (5 bases). With 4 bases removed from V and 4 bases from J, the gap between germline ends came to 11 bases. The length of the CDR3 is 13 residues. Germline CDR1 SGDLS, CDR2 YYNGEE. The CDR3 region is CASSPDSTYGYTF. DNA for the CDR3: TGTGCCAGCAGCCCAGACAGTACCTATGGCTACACCTTC.